This T cell receptor beta chain was sequenced for a study of T cell responses to AZD1222 COVID-19 vaccine. Notes on the study in general: Among spike-specific TCRs, nearly half reportedly target unmutated variant regions.

A note on this clone: The antigen is unknown.

Germline assignment: CDR1 MGHRA and CDR2 YSYEKL. V dropped 5 bases and J dropped 4; count of bases not matched to a gene: 4. This CDR3 has 14 residues. Using immunoSEQ multiplex PCR, the repertoire was profiled, and TCRdb retains in-frame clones only, with some absent. The sample carries about 100,000 clones, over 80% recorded once. The receptor was isolated from an adult who received the AZD1222 COVID-19 vaccine. Here the sequenced sample was peripheral blood, taken 28 days after the second AZD1222 dose. The V and J genes are TRBV4-1 and TRBJ2-2; 7 bases line up with TRBD2. CDR3 coding DNA: TGCGCCAGCAGCGCTTGGGGGGGCACCGGGGAGCTGTTTTTT. This encodes CASSAWGGTGELFF.